Only a few counts were recorded for the clone carrying this TCR beta chain. Its antigen is as yet unknown. V was clipped by 0 bases and J by 4 bases; unmatched bases: 6. Germline lookup yields CDR1 SGDLS and CDR2 YYNGEE. The CDR3 has 16 residues. The second PCR ran about 6 to 12 cycles with a sample-barcoded 5' primer and J-beta primers. From each sample, at least 3 million paired-end reads containing CDR3 were obtained. TCRdb ran MiXCR on the 5' RACE reads and lists one entry per CDR3 protein. The sample consists of approximately 1,100,000 distinct CDR3 sequences, roughly 45% of them appearing once. Healthy Caucasian individuals from Russia aged about 6 to 90 were enrolled as donors. Peripheral blood samples of 9.5 to 10 milliliters were drawn from each donor. The data stem from a study of blood T cells in healthy people across ages. The study's findings and limits: A greater number of naive CD4+ cells and higher diversity distinguished long-lived donors from aged donors.

The genes are TRBV9 and TRBJ2-1, with 8 bases matching TRBD2. The source is a woman aged 60-75 years in good health. The sequenced sample was blood. The CDR3: CASSVGGSGIYNEQFF. CDR3 DNA: TGTGCCAGCAGCGTAGGAGGTAGCGGGATATACAATGAGCAGTTCTTC.